This T cell receptor (beta chain) was profiled in a study of a mutant IDH1 vaccine in newly diagnosed glioma. Whole-study context: There were approximately 62% males and roughly 38% females among treated patients, whose mean age was 40.4 years.

Documented time point: baseline, week 1 (first vaccination visit). Sample treatment: pre-vaccination baseline after standard-of-care therapy. Sequencing was performed with immunoSEQ multiplex PCR; in TCRdb, only in-frame clones are kept and a portion is missing. The sample lists approximately 70,000 clones; more than 65% were seen once. Study-level points and caveats: Pseudoprogression appears to have had no connection to changes in top peripheral T cell clonotypes.

V shed 4 bases and J 1 base; nucleotides not matched to a gene: 6. The CDR3 is made up of 17 amino acids. Germline CDR1 reads SGHTA; CDR2 reads FQGNSA. A note on this clone: The target antigen is unknown.

The sample consisted of PBMCs, taken from a glioma patient treated with radiotherapy, temozolomide or both. This TCR was recovered from a man aged 50-60 years with glioma. The chain recombines TRBV7-2 with TRBJ2-6; TRBD1 aligns across 8 bases. The CDR3 sequence: CASSSLNRGSGANVLTF. In DNA, the CDR3 is TGTGCCAGCAGCTCCCTTAACAGGGGGTCTGGGGCCAACGTCCTGACTTTC. The full variable domain, with the rest looked up from reference TRBV7-2 and TRBJ2-6, is GAGVSQSPSNKVTEKGKDVELRCDPISGHTALYWYRQSLGQGLEFLIYFQGNSAPDKSGLPSDRFSAERTGGSVSTLTIQRTQQEDSAVYLCASSSLNRGSGANVLTFGAGSRLTVL.